The next 30 T cell receptor beta chains were all read from a single sample in a study of identical twins. In TCRdb, the 5' RACE reads were re-called with MiXCR into one record per CDR3 protein. This sample has about 1.7 million distinct CDR3 sequences; around a third occur once, and the top ten carry approximately 0.29%. Sequenced sample: cord blood. All receptors come from a newborn girl in good health.

This chain links TRBV3-1 with TRBJ2-5, with a tentative D call TRBD1 (5 bases). This CDR3 has 12 amino acids. The V gene lost 1 base and the J gene lost 11 bases, with 11 bases spanning the gap. Germline V gives CDR1 LGHDT, CDR2 YNNKEL (reference sequence). The CDR3 here is CASSQATQGQYF. The CDR3 DNA follows: TGTGCCAGCAGCCAAGCGACGCAGGGACAGTACTTC.

This clonotype was observed a few times. This sequence joins TRBV25-1 and TRBJ2-4; D might be TRBD1 (6 bases). CDR1 and CDR2 (germline): MGHDK, SYGVNS. V lost 1 base, J lost 6 bases, and 13 bases lay in between. The CDR3 has 15 residues. In DNA form, the CDR3 reads TGTGCCAGCAGTGAATGGGCGGAAGGGGGAAACATTCAGTACTTC. Its protein product is CASSEWAEGGNIQYF.

The chain combines TRBV6-2 or TRBV6-3 with TRBJ2-5; TRBD2 is a possible D gene (5 bases). The CDR3 is 12 residues long. CDR1 and CDR2 from the germline V gene are MNHEY and SVGEGT. V was clipped by 0 bases and J by 10 bases, with 9 bases between them. CDR3 sequence (DNA): TGTGCCAGCAGTTACTCGAGGGAAGGCCAGTACTTC. This gives the protein CASSYSREGQYF.

This chain joins TRBV20-1 and TRBJ2-4; TRBD1 is a possible D gene (5 bases). CDR3 length equals 13 residues. Germline V gene sequence: CDR1 DFQATT, CDR2 SNEGSKA (reference sequence). The V end lost 0 bases, the J end lost 7 bases, and 10 bases lay between the germline ends. The CDR3 DNA is TGCAGTGCTAGAGAGGGTAGGGGTAACATTCAGTACTTC. Its protein product is CSAREGRGNIQYF.

The CDR3 loop is CSVVGRWGLGQETQYF. CDR3 coding DNA: TGCAGCGTTGTTGGGCGATGGGGTCTGGGCCAAGAGACCCAGTACTTC. The chain uses TRBV29-1 and TRBJ2-5; D not resolved. Germline V CDR1 and CDR2: SQVTM, ANQGSEA. The V end was cut by 4 bases, the J end by 1 base, with 19 bases between. The CDR3 loop spans 16 amino acids.

This clonotype was counted between two and nine times. This rearrangement joins TRBV6-6 to TRBJ2-7; the match to TRBD1 covers 8 bases. The CDR3 sequence is 14 residues long. With 5 bases clipped from V and 5 bases from J, the junction kept 8 bases outside the gene matches. The germline V gene encodes CDR1 MNHNY and CDR2 SVGAGI (reference sequence). The CDR3 spells CASSPGTGIHEQYF. The CDR3 nucleotides read TGTGCCAGCAGTCCCGGGACAGGCATCCACGAGCAGTACTTC.

This clonotype appeared many times. Here the CDR3 DNA reads TGTGCCAGCAGCCAAGGGGTCGGGAGTACAGATACGCAGTATTTT. Its translation is CASSQGVGSTDTQYF. V is TRBV4-2 and J is TRBJ2-3, with D tentatively TRBD2 (6 bases). This CDR3 has 15 residues. Germline CDR1 LGHNA, CDR2 YNFKEQ. V shed 1 base and J shed 3 bases, with 11 bases lying between them.

The sample holds many counts of this clonotype. The chain links TRBV18 to TRBJ2-3; D remains ambiguous. Germline CDR1 is KGHSH and CDR2 is LQKENI. The CDR3 contains 14 residues. The V end was cut by 8 bases, the J end by 0 bases, with 12 bases between. The CDR3 sequence is CASSPRASTDTQYF. CDR3 in DNA: TGTGCCAGCAGCCCCCGTGCTAGCACAGATACGCAGTATTTT. Looking up the rest from reference TRBV18 and TRBJ2-3 gives the full variable domain: NAGVMQNPRHLVRRRGQEARLRCSPMKGHSHVYWYRQLPEEGLKFMVYLQKENIIDESGMPKERFSAEFPKEGPSILRIQQVVRGDSAAYFCASSPRASTDTQYFGPGTRLTVL.

This rearrangement joins TRBV15 to TRBJ1-2; no definite D call. Germline lookup yields CDR1 LNHNV and CDR2 YYDKDF (reference sequence). The CDR3 is made up of 13 amino acids. With 0 bases removed from V and 7 bases from J, the gap between germline ends came to 9 bases. The CDR3 region is CATSREGICGYTF. DNA for the CDR3: TGTGCCACCAGCAGAGAGGGAATCTGTGGCTACACCTTC.

This sequence joins TRBV28 and TRBJ2-1, with 8 bases matching TRBD1. The CDR3 has 16 residues. Germline loops: CDR1 MDHEN, CDR2 SYDVKM. Unmatched junction bases numbered 7, after V lost 6 bases and J lost 0 bases. CDR3 sequence (DNA): TGTGCCAGCAGGAATCAGGGGGCTAGCTCCTACAATGAGCAGTTCTTC. Amino acids: CASRNQGASSYNEQFF.

J is TRBJ2-5 and V is TRBV11-2; possible D gene TRBD2, 6 bases. Germline values: CDR1 SGHAT, CDR2 FQNNGV. Trimming cost V 7 bases and J 11 bases, with 20 bases left between them. The CDR3 totals 13 residues. CDR3 sequence reads: CASMVGGGSEQYF. As DNA, the CDR3 is TGTGCCAGCATGGTCGGGGGAGGAAGTGAGCAGTACTTC.

This rearrangement joins TRBV6-1 to TRBJ2-7, with a weak D call TRBD2 (6 bases). V gave up 2 bases and J gave up 7 bases, with 9 bases separating them. CDR1 MNHNS and CDR2 SASEGT come from the germline V gene. The CDR3 sequence is 12 residues long. CDR3 DNA: TGTGCCAGCAGTGAACGGGCGGGAGAGCAGTACTTC. This encodes CASSERAGEQYF.

The chain combines TRBV20-1 with TRBJ1-1; 8 bases are shared with TRBD1. CDR1 and CDR2 (germline): DFQATT, SNEGSKA (reference sequence). Trimming at V came to 0 bases and at J to 6 bases, leaving 6 bases not matched to a gene. This CDR3 comprises 14 residues. CDR3 sequence: CSARDRGRSSEAFF. The CDR3, as DNA: TGCAGTGCTAGAGACAGGGGGCGGTCCTCTGAAGCTTTCTTT.

V gene TRBV4-1 combines with J gene TRBJ2-7, with no clear D. The germline V gene encodes CDR1 MGHRA and CDR2 YSYEKL. The V end lost 1 base, the J end lost 4 bases, and 11 bases lay between the germline ends. The CDR3 sequence is 14 residues long. CDR3 in amino acids: CASSQVWHSYEQYF. CDR3 nucleotide sequence: TGCGCCAGCAGCCAAGTGTGGCATAGTTACGAGCAGTACTTC.

The genes are TRBV7-9 and TRBJ1-1; D is ambiguous. V was clipped by 10 bases and J by 6 bases, with 12 bases between them. The CDR3 loop spans 11 amino acids. Germline CDR1 reads SEHNR; CDR2 reads FQNEAQ (reference sequence). The DNA for the CDR3 is TGTGCCACCCCCACTGGATCTGAAGCTTTCTTT. It translates to CATPTGSEAFF.

The chain couples TRBV9 to TRBJ2-1; no reliable D call. CDR3 size: 14 residues. CDR1 and CDR2 from the germline V gene are SGDLS and YYNGEE. V lost 0 bases, J lost 7 bases, and 11 bases lay in between. The DNA for the CDR3 is TGTGCCAGCAGCGTAGTCGCCCTCGGGAATGAGCAGTTCTTC. As protein: CASSVVALGNEQFF. The full variable domain, rest sourced from reference TRBV9 and TRBJ2-1, is DSGVTQTPKHLITATGQRVTLRCSPRSGDLSVYWYQQSLDQGLQFLIQYYNGEERAKGNILERFSAQQFPDLHSELNLSSLELGDSALYFCASSVVALGNEQFFGPGTRLTVL.

This clonotype came up once. The chain joins TRBV28 to TRBJ1-2; D possibly corresponds to TRBD1 (6 bases). This CDR3 comprises 14 residues. CDR1 MDHEN and CDR2 SYDVKM come from the germline V gene. V shed 3 bases and J shed 4 bases, with 12 bases lying between them. The CDR3 DNA follows: TGTGCCAGCAGTTTCCCCAGGGGCGGCTATGGCTACACCTTC. It specifies CASSFPRGGYGYTF.

The V and J genes are TRBV28 and TRBJ1-6, with D possibly being TRBD1 (6 bases). Deletions cut 6 bases from V and 7 bases from J, with 16 bases between. This CDR3 has 15 residues. Germline V gene sequence: CDR1 MDHEN, CDR2 SYDVKM. CDR3 coding DNA: TGTGCCAGCAGACCTAATACAGGGCGGAATTCACCCCTCCACTTT. This sequence encodes CASRPNTGRNSPLHF.

This clonotype was found a few times. The V call is TRBV27, the J call TRBJ2-7; 10 nucleotides agree with TRBD2. Germline assignment: CDR1 MNHEY and CDR2 SMNVEV (reference sequence). V shed 3 bases and J 2 bases; nucleotides not matched to a gene: 7. The CDR3 consists of 16 residues. As DNA, the CDR3 is TGTGCCAGCAGTTTCGAGCTGACTAGCGGGCCCTACGAGCAGTACTTC. Translation: CASSFELTSGPYEQYF.

A few counts support this clonotype. The chain carries TRBV20-1 and TRBJ1-1; 10 nucleotides agree with TRBD1. V shed 3 bases, J shed 4 bases, and the junction held 8 bases outside the gene matches. Germline-derived CDR1 and CDR2 are DFQATT and SNEGSKA (reference sequence). CDR3 length: 15 residues. The CDR3 DNA reads as TGCAGTGCTAGCCCAAGGGACAGGGGTCGCACTGAAGCTTTCTTT. Translating gives CSASPRDRGRTEAFF.

Note on this clonotype: One junction end disagrees with the germline gene, perhaps due to a read error. This chain uses TRBV7-7 with TRBJ2-1, with 7 bases matching TRBD2. With the DNA end fitting TRBJ2-7 better, the J assignment may be wrong. Germline assignment: CDR1 SSHAT and CDR2 FNYEAQ (reference sequence). This CDR3 is built from 17 residues. CDR3 nucleotide sequence: TGTGCTAGCAGCTTAAGGTTGGCGACTAGCTCCTACAATGAGCAGTACTTC. Translation gives CASSLRLATSSYNEQYF.

The V and J genes are TRBV28 and TRBJ1-5; no clear D. The CDR3 contains 15 residues. V dropped 3 bases and J dropped 4 bases, with 13 bases sitting between them. Germline V gene sequence: CDR1 MDHEN, CDR2 SYDVKM. CDR3 bases: TGTGCCAGCAGTTTCCCGGGAATCGGTAATCAGCCCCAGCATTTT. This gives the protein CASSFPGIGNQPQHF.

The chain is built from TRBV7-8 and TRBJ2-7; D gene unclear. The CDR3 is made up of 15 amino acids. Germline V CDR1 and CDR2: SGHVS, FQNEAQ. The V gene lost 7 bases and the J gene lost 3 bases, with 19 bases spanning the gap. The CDR3 spells CASTIRSDVLYEQYF. In DNA form, the CDR3 reads TGTGCCAGCACCATAAGAAGTGACGTACTCTACGAGCAGTACTTC.

This chain connects TRBV7-9 to TRBJ1-2, with 7 bases lining up with TRBD1. The germline V gene has CDR1 SEHNR and CDR2 FQNEAQ (reference sequence). V was pared by 4 bases and J by 4 bases, with 12 bases of the junction left unmatched. The CDR3 length is 16 residues. The CDR3 DNA reads TGTGCCAGCAGCTCACCCCACAGGGGAATATCCTATGGCTACACCTTC. Its translation: CASSSPHRGISYGYTF.

The V gene is TRBV20-1, the J gene TRBJ2-1; 7 positions match TRBD2. CDR3 length equals 15 residues. Germline V gene sequence: CDR1 DFQATT, CDR2 SNEGSKA (reference sequence). V shed 6 bases and J 6 bases; nucleotides not matched to a gene: 14. The CDR3 sequence is CSAGTGGSRINEQFF. Here the CDR3 DNA reads TGCAGTGCCGGAACAGGCGGGAGTCGGATCAATGAGCAGTTCTTC.

This sequence joins TRBV10-3 and TRBJ1-2; D not certain. The germline V gene has CDR1 ENHRY and CDR2 SYGVKD. Trimming left V 2 bases short and J 13 bases short, with 14 bases between. This CDR3 has 12 residues. The CDR3 reads CAISERETSSTF. The CDR3 coding sequence is TGTGCCATCAGTGAGAGGGAGACCTCAAGCACCTTC.

This chain links TRBV3-1 with TRBJ2-3, with 8 bases fitting TRBD2. Germline loops: CDR1 LGHDT, CDR2 YNNKEL (reference sequence). The CDR3 spans 16 residues. V lost 3 bases to trimming and J lost 6 bases; unmatched junction nucleotides: 11. CDR3 DNA: TGTGCCAGCAGCCATAGACGGACGGGGGGGCCTGATACGCAGTATTTT. Amino acids: CASSHRRTGGPDTQYF.

The chain carries TRBV20-1 and TRBJ1-4; possible D gene TRBD1, 5 bases. CDR3 length equals 15 residues. Germline CDR1 DFQATT, CDR2 SNEGSKA (reference sequence). The V and J ends lost 3 bases and 0 bases respectively, with 11 bases between them. The CDR3 spells CSARSGRSTNEKLFF. In DNA form, the CDR3 reads TGCAGTGCTAGGTCGGGGCGCTCAACTAATGAAAAACTGTTTTTT.

This clonotype was detected only a few times. The CDR3 coding sequence is TGTGCCAGCAAAGCCGTCTATGGCTACACCTTC. Translated: CASKAVYGYTF. J is TRBJ1-2 and V is TRBV6-6; D uncertain. Germline-derived CDR1 and CDR2 are MNHNY and SVGAGI (reference sequence). The CDR3 length is 11 residues. Trimming took 7 bases from V and 4 from J, leaving 7 bases between them.

This clonotype has more than one count but fewer than ten. The V and J genes are TRBV7-2 and TRBJ2-1, with 12 positions matching TRBD2. The CDR3 spans 16 residues. V lost 7 bases, J lost 4 bases, and 8 bases stayed unmatched. Germline CDR1 reads SGHTA; CDR2 reads FQGNSA. The CDR3: CASTMTSGGGYNEQFF. In DNA form, the CDR3 reads TGTGCCAGCACCATGACTAGCGGGGGCGGATACAATGAGCAGTTCTTC.